This TCR beta chain was sequenced in a study of T-cell memory formation after mild COVID-19. General study findings and limits: Contracting CD8+ clones were enriched in EMRA, CD4+ mainly in CM and EM. Clones that contracted from day 15 to 85 were balanced CD4/CD8, while later expanders leaned CD4+. Pre-infection memory already had some responding clones, implying cross-reactive memory joined.

Trimming shortened V by 0 bases and J by 4 bases, and 6 bases separated the two germline ends. This CDR3 comprises 13 residues. Germline V gene lookup returns CDR1 SGDLS and CDR2 YYNGEE. This clonotype was found a few times. Its antigen is not known. Researchers used 5'RACE with constant-segment primers to make TCR alpha and TCR beta cDNA libraries that carry sample barcodes and UMIs. TCRdb itself ran the 5' RACE reads through MiXCR, one entry per CDR3 protein. The sample yields 300,000 to 400,000 distinct CDR3 sequences, 28% seen once. Source material: PBMCs or a T cell subset sorted from them (not recorded which). The chain recombines TRBV9 with TRBJ2-3; D remains unclear. The TCR sequence derives from an adult woman who had mild COVID-19 (a few samples of this study predate the infection). Cell type and time point are not known. The CDR3 DNA reads TGTGCCAGCAGCGTAGACCGAGCAGATACGCAGTATTTT. Protein product: CASSVDRADTQYF.